The 13 T cell receptor beta chains below come from one sample, sequenced in a study of cytomegalovirus exposure and HLA in healthy donors. Here immunoSEQ multiplex PCR was the method, and the copy in TCRdb shows in-frame clones only, minus some. The repertoire includes about 280,000 clones, 65% to 90% of them detected once, and more than 0.8% sits in the top ten. The specimen was PBMCs. The receptors shown here come from a woman between 18 and 29 years old in good health and CMV-seronegative.

This clone has only a few counts. The chain employs TRBV30 and TRBJ2-1, with D tentatively TRBD2 (6 bases). The V gene's germline CDR1 is GTSNPN and CDR2 SVGIG (reference sequence). The CDR3 sequence is 13 residues long. Trimming took 0 bases from V and 6 from J, leaving 9 bases between them. CDR3 in amino acids: CAWSVGRSNEQFF. The CDR3 DNA follows: TGTGCCTGGAGTGTGGGGAGGAGCAATGAGCAGTTCTTC.

This clone was picked up one time. This rearrangement joins TRBV5-4 to TRBJ2-2, with 8 nucleotides matching TRBD1. Germline CDR1 SGHNT, CDR2 YYREEE (reference sequence). The CDR3 is 16 amino acids. V lost 3 bases to trimming and J lost 4 bases; unmatched junction nucleotides: 8. CDR3 region: CASSSNQGAGTGELFF. Here the CDR3 DNA reads TGTGCCAGCAGCTCCAATCAGGGGGCTGGCACCGGGGAGCTGTTTTTT.

CDR3: CASKGTGGVYNEQFF. CDR3 DNA: TGTGCCAGCAAGGGGACAGGGGGTGTTTACAATGAGCAGTTCTTC. The rearrangement links TRBV2 to TRBJ2-1; 11 bases are a match to TRBD1. Trimming cost V 7 bases and J 4 bases; bases outside gene matches: 6. The CDR3 loop spans 15 amino acids. Germline V gene sequence: CDR1 SNHLY, CDR2 FYNNEI.

The chain recombines TRBV4-3 with TRBJ1-1; 7 bases line up with TRBD1. After removal of 1 base from V and 5 bases from J, the junction contained 7 bases not matched to a gene. Germline loops: CDR1 LGHNA, CDR2 YSLEER. CDR3 size: 15 residues. Here the CDR3 reads CASSQGSGTVTEAFF. The CDR3 nucleotides are TGCGCCAGCAGCCAAGGATCCGGGACAGTAACTGAAGCTTTCTTT.

The chain employs TRBV4-3 and TRBJ2-3; 8 bases match TRBD1. J lost 3 bases, V lost 1 base, and 9 bases had no gene match. Germline CDR1 and CDR2: LGHNA and YSLEER. This CDR3 comprises 17 residues. The chain's CDR3 is CASSQGFTGGSTDTQYF. The CDR3 DNA reads as TGCGCCAGCAGCCAAGGCTTCACAGGGGGATCGACAGATACGCAGTATTTT.

The chain is built from TRBV29-1 and TRBJ2-7, with 9 bases identical to TRBD1. Germline V CDR1 and CDR2: SQVTM, ANQGSEA. The CDR3 is made up of 15 amino acids. J lost 0 bases, V lost 3 bases, and 6 bases had no gene match. The CDR3 nucleotides are TGCAGCGTTGATAAGGGGACAGGGTCCTCCTACGAGCAGTACTTC. Protein: CSVDKGTGSSYEQYF.

This chain uses TRBV28 with TRBJ1-5; TRBD1 aligns across 9 bases. The CDR3 loop spans 15 amino acids. Trimming cost V 6 bases and J 7 bases; bases outside gene matches: 10. The V gene's germline CDR1 is MDHEN and CDR2 SYDVKM. DNA of the CDR3: TGTGCCAGCAGCCCCGTCCCGGGACAGGGACAGCCCCAGCATTTT. Translating it yields CASSPVPGQGQPQHF.

The rearrangement uses TRBV16 and TRBJ2-7; D is ambiguous. Germline lookup yields CDR1 KGHSY and CDR2 FQNENV. CDR3 length: 12 amino acids. V lost 4 bases and J 2 bases, leaving 6 bases between the germline ends. CDR3 DNA sequence: TGTGCCAGCAGCCCCACTACCTACGAGCAGTACTTC. It encodes CASSPTTYEQYF.

The chain combines TRBV5-4 with TRBJ1-2, with 7 bases matching TRBD1. This CDR3 comprises 14 residues. From germline, CDR1 is SGHNT and CDR2 YYREEE (reference sequence). The V and J ends lost 2 bases and 3 bases, in that order; junction bases with no gene match: 4. CDR3 amino acids: CASSFGQEDYGYTF. The CDR3 nucleotides are TGTGCCAGCAGCTTTGGACAGGAGGACTATGGCTACACCTTC.

This chain links TRBV7-9 with TRBJ2-3; 8 bases agree with TRBD2. The CDR3 is 15 amino acids. Germline CDR1 is SEHNR and CDR2 is FQNEAQ (reference sequence). Trimming took 4 bases from V and 2 from J; bases not matched to a gene: 5. The DNA of the CDR3 is TGTGCCAGCAGCTCCGGACTAGCTTACACAGATACGCAGTATTTT. Amino acids: CASSSGLAYTDTQYF.

The rearrangement joins TRBV11-2 to TRBJ2-2; 7 positions agree with TRBD2. The junction had 6 bases not matched to a gene; V was cut back by 3 bases and J by 2 bases. The CDR3 totals 16 residues. The germline CDR1 and CDR2 sequences are SGHAT and FQNNGV. This CDR3 reads CASSFRTSLNTGELFF. CDR3 sequence (DNA): TGTGCCAGCAGCTTTCGGACTAGTCTAAACACCGGGGAGCTGTTTTTT.

V is TRBV10-2 and J is TRBJ1-2, with 7 bases matching TRBD1. The CDR3 is 16 amino acids. Per germline, CDR1 WSHSY and CDR2 SAAADI. With 4 bases clipped from V and 1 base from J, the junction kept 9 bases outside the gene matches. In DNA, the CDR3 is TGCGCCAGCAGTGCGACAGGGAAGGCCTTTAACTATGGCTACACCTTC. Its protein is CASSATGKAFNYGYTF.

The chain recombines TRBV9 with TRBJ2-6; possibly TRBD1 for D (5 bases). This CDR3 is 17 amino acids long. V shed 3 bases and J shed 2 bases, with 15 bases lying between them. Germline CDR1 and CDR2: SGDLS and YYNGEE. The CDR3 DNA reads TGTGCCAGCAGCGCCCGGGCAGGGAATGCTGGGGCCAACGTCCTGACTTTC. The encoded protein is CASSARAGNAGANVLTF.